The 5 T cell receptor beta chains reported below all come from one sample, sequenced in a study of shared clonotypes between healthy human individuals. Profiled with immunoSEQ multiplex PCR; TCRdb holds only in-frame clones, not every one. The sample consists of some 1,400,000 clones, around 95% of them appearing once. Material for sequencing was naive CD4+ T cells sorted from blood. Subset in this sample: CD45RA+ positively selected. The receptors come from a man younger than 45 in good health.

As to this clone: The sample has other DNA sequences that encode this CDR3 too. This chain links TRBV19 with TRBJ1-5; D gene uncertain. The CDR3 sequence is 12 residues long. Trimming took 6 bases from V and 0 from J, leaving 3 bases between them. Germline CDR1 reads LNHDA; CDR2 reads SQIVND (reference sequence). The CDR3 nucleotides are TGTGCCAGTAGAGGTAGCAATCAGCCCCAGCATTTT. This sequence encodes CASRGSNQPQHF.

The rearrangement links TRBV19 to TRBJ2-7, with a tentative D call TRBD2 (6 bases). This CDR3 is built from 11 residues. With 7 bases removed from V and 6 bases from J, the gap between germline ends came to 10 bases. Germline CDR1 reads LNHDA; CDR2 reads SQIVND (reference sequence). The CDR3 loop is CASMGGSEQYF. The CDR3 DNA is TGTGCCAGTATGGGGGGATCCGAGCAGTACTTC.

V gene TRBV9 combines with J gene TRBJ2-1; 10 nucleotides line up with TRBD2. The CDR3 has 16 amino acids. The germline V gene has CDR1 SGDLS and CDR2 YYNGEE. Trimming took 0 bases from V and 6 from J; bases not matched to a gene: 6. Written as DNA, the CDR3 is TGTGCCAGCAGCGTAGGAGGGGGACTAGCGTTCAATGAGCAGTTCTTC. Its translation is CASSVGGGLAFNEQFF.

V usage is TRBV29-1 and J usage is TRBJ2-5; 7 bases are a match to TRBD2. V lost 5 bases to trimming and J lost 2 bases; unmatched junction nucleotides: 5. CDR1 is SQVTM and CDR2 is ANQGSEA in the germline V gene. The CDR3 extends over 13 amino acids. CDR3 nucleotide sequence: TGCAGCGTTCTAGGGGAGGGTCAAGAGACCCAGTACTTC. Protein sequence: CSVLGEGQETQYF. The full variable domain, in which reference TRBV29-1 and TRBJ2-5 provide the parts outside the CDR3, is SAVISQKPSRDICQRGTSLTIQCQVDSQVTMMFWYRQQPGQSLTLIATANQGSEATYESGFVIDKFPISRPNLTFSTLTVSNMSPEDSSIYLCSVLGEGQETQYFGPGTRLLVL.

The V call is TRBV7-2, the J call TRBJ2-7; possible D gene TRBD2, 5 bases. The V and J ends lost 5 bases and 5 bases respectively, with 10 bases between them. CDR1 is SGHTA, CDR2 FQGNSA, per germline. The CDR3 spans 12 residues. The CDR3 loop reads CASSPPGNEQYF. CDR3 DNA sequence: TGTGCCAGCAGCCCCCCCGGGAACGAGCAGTACTTC.